These 9 T cell receptor beta chains were all obtained from the same sample, sequenced in a study of shared clonotypes between healthy human individuals. Libraries were prepared by immunoSEQ multiplex PCR; TCRdb keeps only in-frame clonotypes and omits some of them. The sample includes approximately 2,000,000 clones, 80% to 95% of them seen just once. The sequenced material came from naive CD4+ T cells from PBMCs. The sample's subset: CD45RA+ positively selected. The receptors originated from a man between 18 and 29 years old in good health. Some clones in this sample may be carry-over from other donors' samples.

This CDR3 is CSVDGEYQETQYF. Written as DNA, the CDR3 is TGCAGCGTTGACGGAGAATATCAAGAGACCCAGTACTTC. This chain connects TRBV29-1 to TRBJ2-5; D remains unclear. V was shortened by 3 bases and J by 2 bases, with 10 bases between the two germline ends. The CDR3 totals 13 residues. CDR1 and CDR2 from the germline V gene are SQVTM and ANQGSEA.

The gene calls are TRBV5-1 and TRBJ2-3; D not certain. CDR1 and CDR2 from the germline V gene are SGHRS and YFSETQ. Trimming stripped 5 bases from V and 1 base from J, with 5 bases between. The CDR3 runs 12 residues. This CDR3 reads CASRIGTDTQYF. The CDR3 bases are TGCGCCAGCAGGATAGGCACAGATACGCAGTATTTT.

The rearrangement links TRBV28 to TRBJ1-1; 8 bases map to TRBD1. Germline V gene data show CDR1 as MDHEN and CDR2 as SYDVKM. With V trimmed by 8 bases and J by 0 bases, 8 bases remained unmatched. The CDR3 totals 15 residues. Here the CDR3 reads CASHPGGRLNTEAFF. Here the CDR3 DNA reads TGTGCCAGCCACCCAGGGGGCCGGTTGAACACTGAAGCTTTCTTT.

CDR3: CASSEVGSVSTDTQYF. In DNA form, the CDR3 reads TGTGCCAGCAGTGAAGTTGGTAGCGTAAGCACAGATACGCAGTATTTT. This chain connects TRBV6-1 to TRBJ2-3; the D gene is possibly TRBD2 (5 bases). Per the germline V gene, CDR1 is MNHNS and CDR2 is SASEGT. Deletions cut 1 base from V and 0 bases from J, with 11 bases between. The CDR3 covers 16 residues.

This sequence joins TRBV28 and TRBJ2-6; 12 nucleotides match TRBD2. V lost 2 bases and J lost 3; bases outside the gene matches: 5. CDR3 length: 18 amino acids. Germline V CDR1 and CDR2: MDHEN, SYDVKM. CDR3 DNA sequence: TGTGCCAGCAGTTTAGAACTAGCGGGAGGATATGGGGCCAACGTCCTGACTTTC. This gives the protein CASSLELAGGYGANVLTF.

V gene TRBV6-6 combines with J gene TRBJ2-7, with a possible D match to TRBD2 (6 bases). The germline CDR1 and CDR2 sequences are MNHNY and SVGAGI (reference sequence). The CDR3 is 15 residues long. V gave up 1 base and J gave up 3 bases, with 13 bases separating them. The CDR3 loop reads CASSYWLGGDYEQYF. Written as DNA, the CDR3 is TGTGCCAGCAGTTACTGGTTAGGCGGGGACTACGAGCAGTACTTC.

V is TRBV27 and J is TRBJ1-3; a weak D match, TRBD1 (5 bases). Trimming took 5 bases from V and 8 from J, leaving 13 bases between them. The CDR3 spans 13 residues. In germline, CDR1 is MNHEY, CDR2 SMNVEV (reference sequence). Written as DNA, the CDR3 is TGTGCCAGCAGTCCCTGGGGCGCGGACACCATATATTTT. Protein sequence: CASSPWGADTIYF.

The chain recombines TRBV28 with TRBJ1-1, with D uncertain. The V end was cut by 3 bases, the J end by 0 bases, with 14 bases between. This CDR3 spans 16 amino acids. CDR1 and CDR2 (germline): MDHEN, SYDVKM. CDR3: CASSFGDRLMNTEAFF. The CDR3 DNA is TGTGCCAGCAGTTTCGGGGATCGACTGATGAACACTGAAGCTTTCTTT. Full variable domain (missing parts from reference TRBV28 and TRBJ1-1): DVKVTQSSRYLVKRTGEKVFLECVQDMDHENMFWYRQDPGLGLRLIYFSYDVKMKEKGDIPEGYSVSREKKERFSLILESASTNQTSMYLCASSFGDRLMNTEAFFGQGTRLTVV.

This chain connects TRBV7-2 to TRBJ1-5; possibly TRBD1 for D (5 bases). CDR1 is SGHTA, CDR2 FQGNSA, per germline. The CDR3 runs to 15 residues. V was shortened by 1 base and J by 3 bases, with 10 bases between the two germline ends. CDR3 region: CASSLEGHYNQPQHF. The CDR3, as DNA: TGTGCCAGCAGCTTAGAGGGGCATTACAATCAGCCCCAGCATTTT.